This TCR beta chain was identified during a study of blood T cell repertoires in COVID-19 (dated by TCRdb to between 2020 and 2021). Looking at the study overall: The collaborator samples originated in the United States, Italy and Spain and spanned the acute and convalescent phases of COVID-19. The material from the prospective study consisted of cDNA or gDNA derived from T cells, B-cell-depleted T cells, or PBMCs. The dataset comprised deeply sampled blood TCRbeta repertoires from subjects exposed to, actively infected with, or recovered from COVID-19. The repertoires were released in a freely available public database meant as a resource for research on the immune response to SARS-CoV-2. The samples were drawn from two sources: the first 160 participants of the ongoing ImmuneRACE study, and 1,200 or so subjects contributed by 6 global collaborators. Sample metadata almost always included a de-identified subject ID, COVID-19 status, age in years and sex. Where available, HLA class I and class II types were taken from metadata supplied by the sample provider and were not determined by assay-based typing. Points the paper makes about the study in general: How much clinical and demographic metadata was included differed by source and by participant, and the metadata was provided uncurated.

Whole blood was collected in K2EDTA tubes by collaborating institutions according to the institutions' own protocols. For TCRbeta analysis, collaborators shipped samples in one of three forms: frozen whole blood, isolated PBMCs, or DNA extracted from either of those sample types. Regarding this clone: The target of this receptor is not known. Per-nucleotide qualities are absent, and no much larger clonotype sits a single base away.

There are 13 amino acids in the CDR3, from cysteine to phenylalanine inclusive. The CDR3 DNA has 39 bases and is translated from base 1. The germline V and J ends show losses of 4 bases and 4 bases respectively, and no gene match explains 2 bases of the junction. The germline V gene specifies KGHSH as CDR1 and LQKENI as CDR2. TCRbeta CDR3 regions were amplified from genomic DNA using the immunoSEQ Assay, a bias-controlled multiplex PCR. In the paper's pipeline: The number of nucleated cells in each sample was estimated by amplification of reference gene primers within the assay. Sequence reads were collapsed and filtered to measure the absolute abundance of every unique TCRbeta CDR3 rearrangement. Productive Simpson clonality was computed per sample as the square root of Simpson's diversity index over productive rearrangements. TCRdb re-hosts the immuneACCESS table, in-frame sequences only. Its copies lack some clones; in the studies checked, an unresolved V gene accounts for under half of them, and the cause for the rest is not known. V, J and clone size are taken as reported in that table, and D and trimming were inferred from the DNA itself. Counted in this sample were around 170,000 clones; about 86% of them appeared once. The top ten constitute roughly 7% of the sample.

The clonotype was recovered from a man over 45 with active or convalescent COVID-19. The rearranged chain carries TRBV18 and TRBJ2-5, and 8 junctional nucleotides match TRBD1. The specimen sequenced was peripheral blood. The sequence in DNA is TGTGCCAGCTCACGACAGGGGCGAGAGACCCAGTACTTC. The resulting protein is CASSRQGRETQYF.